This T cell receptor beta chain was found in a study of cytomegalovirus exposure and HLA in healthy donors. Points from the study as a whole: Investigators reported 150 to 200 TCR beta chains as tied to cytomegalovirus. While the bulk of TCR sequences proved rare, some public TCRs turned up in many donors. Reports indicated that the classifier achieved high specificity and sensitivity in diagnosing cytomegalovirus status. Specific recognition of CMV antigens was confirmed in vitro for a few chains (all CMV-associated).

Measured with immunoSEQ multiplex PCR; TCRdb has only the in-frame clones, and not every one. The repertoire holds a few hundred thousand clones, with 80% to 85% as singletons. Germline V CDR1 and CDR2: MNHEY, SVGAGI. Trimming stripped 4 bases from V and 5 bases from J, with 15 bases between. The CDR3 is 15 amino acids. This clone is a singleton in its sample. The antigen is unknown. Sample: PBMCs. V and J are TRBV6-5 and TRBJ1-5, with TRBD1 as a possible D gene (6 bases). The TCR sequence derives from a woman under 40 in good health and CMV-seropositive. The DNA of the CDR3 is TGTGCCAGCAGTTCGGGACACATACGCGATCAGCCCCAGCATTTT. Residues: CASSSGHIRDQPQHF.